The 20 T cell receptor beta chains below come from one sample, sequenced in a study of PD-1 blockade in mismatch repair-deficient tumors. Produced via immunoSEQ multiplex PCR; TCRdb's table is partial and in-frame only. The table has about 68,000 clones, roughly 80% seen once. The sequencing here drew on peripheral blood, taken 2 weeks after starting pembrolizumab. These receptors were obtained from an adult with mismatch repair-deficient cancer.

The chain couples TRBV9 to TRBJ2-1; tentatively, D is TRBD1 (6 bases). The CDR3 extends over 16 amino acids. V was trimmed by 3 bases and J by 3 bases, leaving 16 bases between them. From germline, CDR1 is SGDLS and CDR2 YYNGEE. The DNA of the CDR3 is TGTGCCAGCAGCGCCACAGGACAGTCTTTCTACAATGAGCAGTTCTTC. It is translated as CASSATGQSFYNEQFF.

CDR3 nucleotides: TGTGCCAATCGACTAGCGGGGAGCACAGATACGCAGTATTTT. This encodes CANRLAGSTDTQYF. The chain recombines TRBV6-1 with TRBJ2-3, with 11 bases matching TRBD2. Unmatched junction bases numbered 3, after V lost 10 bases and J lost 0 bases. Germline CDR1 MNHNS, CDR2 SASEGT. The length of the CDR3 is 14 residues.

The V gene is TRBV29-1, the J gene TRBJ2-1; possibly TRBD1 for D (6 bases). The CDR3 has 14 residues. Germline assignment: CDR1 SQVTM and CDR2 ANQGSEA. Trimming shortened V by 8 bases and J by 4 bases, and 18 bases separated the two germline ends. The CDR3 is CSMVTGLKYNEQFF. The CDR3 DNA reads as TGCAGCATGGTGACAGGTCTAAAATACAATGAGCAGTTCTTC.

This chain uses TRBV27 with TRBJ2-7; the match to TRBD1 covers 9 bases. With 6 bases clipped from V and 6 bases from J, the junction kept 15 bases outside the gene matches. This CDR3 has 16 amino acids. Germline-derived CDR1 and CDR2 are MNHEY and SMNVEV (reference sequence). CDR3 amino acids: CASRLIGDRVLGEQYF. The CDR3 coding sequence is TGTGCCAGCAGACTTATTGGGGACAGGGTACTTGGCGAGCAGTACTTC.

The rearrangement joins TRBV30 to TRBJ1-3; D may be TRBD1 (5 bases). This CDR3 is built from 12 residues. Per the germline V gene, CDR1 is GTSNPN and CDR2 is SVGIG (reference sequence). Between the trimmed V and J ends, which lost 7 bases and 4 bases, there was a span of 11 bases. CDR3 region: CASQGNGNTIYF. CDR3 DNA sequence: TGTGCCTCCCAGGGTAACGGAAACACCATATATTTT.

This chain uses TRBV6-6 with TRBJ1-5, with 10 bases that match TRBD1. The CDR3 length is 14 residues. Germline CDR1 and CDR2: MNHNY and SVGAGI (reference sequence). The junction had 6 bases not matched to a gene; V was cut back by 7 bases and J by 6 bases. Written as DNA, the CDR3 is TGTGCCAGCACCAGACAGGGGGCAACTCAGCCCCAGCATTTT. Protein sequence: CASTRQGATQPQHF.

This sequence joins TRBV7-8 and TRBJ2-1; D not certain. Per the germline V gene, CDR1 is SGHVS and CDR2 is FQNEAQ. CDR3 length: 14 residues. With 1 base removed from V and 2 bases from J, the gap between germline ends came to 6 bases. DNA for the CDR3: TGTGCCAGCAGCTTAGGCCAGGCCTACAATGAGCAGTTCTTC. This sequence encodes CASSLGQAYNEQFF.

This clone was detected once. The chain has TRBV11-2 and TRBJ2-1; D not certain. CDR3 length equals 13 residues. Between the trimmed V and J ends, which lost 1 base and 5 bases, there was a span of 6 bases. CDR1 and CDR2 (germline): SGHAT, FQNNGV. The CDR3 region is CASSLGSNNEQFF. CDR3 DNA: TGTGCCAGCAGCTTAGGGTCAAACAATGAGCAGTTCTTC.

The chain uses TRBV5-1 and TRBJ2-1; 7 positions agree with TRBD2. The CDR3 is 12 residues long. The V and J ends lost 4 bases and 9 bases, in that order; junction bases with no gene match: 4. Germline V gene lookup returns CDR1 SGHRS and CDR2 YFSETQ. The CDR3 DNA follows: TGCGCCAGCAGCCCGACTAGCCCTGAGCAGTTCTTC. Residues: CASSPTSPEQFF. The variable domain in full, with the rest retrieved from reference TRBV5-1 and TRBJ2-1, is KAGVTQTPRYLIKTRGQQVTLSCSPISGHRSVSWYQQTPGQGLQFLFEYFSETQRNKGNFPGRFSGRQFSNSRSEMNVSTLELGDSALYLCASSPTSPEQFFGPGTRLTVL.

This rearrangement joins TRBV10-3 to TRBJ2-2, with D tentatively TRBD2 (5 bases). Trimming took off 6 bases at V and 6 bases at J, with 14 bases between the two ends. The germline V gene encodes CDR1 ENHRY and CDR2 SYGVKD. The length of the CDR3 is 14 residues. CDR3 sequence reads: CAISYAGEAGELFF. For the CDR3, the DNA is TGTGCCATCAGCTACGCCGGGGAAGCCGGGGAGCTGTTTTTT.

This sequence joins TRBV9 and TRBJ1-1; 11 bases match TRBD1. CDR1 SGDLS and CDR2 YYNGEE come from the germline V gene. The CDR3 totals 15 residues. The V gene end was trimmed by 0 bases and the J gene end by 5 bases; junction bases not matched to a gene: 3. CDR3 DNA: TGTGCCAGCAGCGTAGCGGGACAGGGGGAGACTGAAGCTTTCTTT. Protein sequence: CASSVAGQGETEAFF.

CDR3 sequence: CASRFGTETLVAYGYTF. The CDR3 nucleotides read TGTGCCAGCAGATTCGGGACGGAAACACTTGTCGCCTATGGCTACACCTTC. V usage is TRBV5-5 and J usage is TRBJ1-2; TRBD1 is a possible D gene (5 bases). V gave up 5 bases and J gave up 4 bases, with 24 bases separating them. The germline V gene encodes CDR1 SGHKS and CDR2 YYEKEE (reference sequence). The CDR3 is 17 amino acids.

The CDR3 coding sequence is TGTGCCAGCAGCTTTTGGGACCCCTCTGGAAACACCATATATTTT. Its translation: CASSFWDPSGNTIYF. The genes are TRBV11-3 and TRBJ1-3, with D perhaps matching TRBD1 (5 bases). V was pared by 3 bases and J by 0 bases, with 9 bases between. Germline lookup yields CDR1 SGHNT and CDR2 YENEEA. This CDR3 region has 15 residues.

This clone was seen more than once but under ten times. The chain has TRBV19 and TRBJ2-7, with D perhaps TRBD2 (6 bases). The length of the CDR3 is 14 residues. Trimming pared 4 bases from V and 3 bases from J, leaving 13 bases between. The germline V gene has CDR1 LNHDA and CDR2 SQIVND (reference sequence). CDR3 protein: CASSTPGLHYEQYF. CDR3 nucleotide sequence: TGTGCCAGTAGTACGCCGGGACTTCACTACGAGCAGTACTTC.

CDR3: CASSLGVTGVRNEQFF. The CDR3 nucleotides read TGCGCCAGCAGCTTGGGAGTGACAGGGGTGCGGAATGAGCAGTTCTTC. The V and J genes are TRBV5-1 and TRBJ2-1; 8 nucleotides align to TRBD1. This CDR3 spans 16 amino acids. Looked up from germline, CDR1 is SGHRS and CDR2 is YFSETQ. Trimming at V came to 0 bases and at J to 7 bases, leaving 9 bases not matched to a gene.

The chain recombines TRBV7-9 with TRBJ2-1; TRBD1 matches 7 bases. V lost 2 bases to trimming and J lost 0 bases; unmatched junction nucleotides: 4. CDR3 length equals 16 residues. Looked up from germline, CDR1 is SEHNR and CDR2 is FQNEAQ (reference sequence). For the CDR3, the DNA is TGTGCCAGCAGCTTAAAGGGACAGAGCTCCTACAATGAGCAGTTCTTC. Protein sequence: CASSLKGQSSYNEQFF.

The genes are TRBV28 and TRBJ2-7, with 7 bases aligning to TRBD1. The V segment lost 2 bases and the J segment 4 bases; nucleotides outside the gene matches: 2. Germline CDR1 and CDR2: MDHEN and SYDVKM. This CDR3 is 13 amino acids long. CDR3 DNA sequence: TGTGCCAGCAGTTTAGGGACAGAATACGAGCAGTACTTC. Translation gives CASSLGTEYEQYF.

This chain joins TRBV4-1 and TRBJ2-3, with D possibly matching TRBD2 (5 bases). Germline V lookup: CDR1 MGHRA, CDR2 YSYEKL. The CDR3 loop spans 13 amino acids. Trimming cost V 6 bases and J 6 bases, with 13 bases left between them. CDR3: CASSHSLGDTQYF. CDR3 coding DNA: TGCGCCAGCAGTCATTCACTAGGGGATACGCAGTATTTT.

Concerning this clone: At the DNA level, this CDR3 is encoded by other sequences in the same sample as well. The J gene is TRBJ2-7, the V gene TRBV6-6; 7 nucleotides agree with TRBD1. The CDR3 totals 14 residues. From germline, CDR1 is MNHNY and CDR2 SVGAGI (reference sequence). With 2 bases clipped from V and 1 base from J, the junction kept 2 bases outside the gene matches. Written as DNA, the CDR3 is TGTGCCAGCAGTTACCGGACAGGTTCCTACGAGCAGTACTTC. Translated, it gives CASSYRTGSYEQYF.

The J gene is TRBJ2-1, the V gene TRBV4-2; 8 bases match TRBD2. The CDR3 runs 14 residues. V lost 3 bases and J lost 8; bases outside the gene matches: 6. From germline, CDR1 is LGHNA and CDR2 YNFKEQ. In nucleotides, the CDR3 is TGTGCCAGCAGCCAGGGACTAGGGGCCCATGAGCAGTTCTTC. It is translated as CASSQGLGAHEQFF.